The present T cell receptor beta chain was sequenced within a study of blood T cell repertoires in COVID-19. Produced via immunoSEQ multiplex PCR; TCRdb's table is partial and in-frame only. The sample consists of roughly 130,000 clones, 86% of them appearing once. Trimming cost V 1 base and J 2 bases; bases outside gene matches: 11. Germline loops: CDR1 LNHNV, CDR2 YYDKDF (reference sequence). This CDR3 has 19 residues. The sequence came from a woman between 45 and 65 years old who had recovered from COVID-19. The chain joins TRBV15 to TRBJ1-2; TRBD1 aligns across 12 bases. The specimen was PBMCs or T cells enriched from blood (not recorded which). CDR3 residues: CATSRGRRDRGPENYGYTF. The CDR3 DNA reads TGTGCCACCAGCAGAGGCCGCCGGGACAGGGGGCCCGAAAACTATGGCTACACCTTC. Filled out from reference TRBV15 and TRBJ1-2, the complete variable domain reads DAMVIQNPRYQVTQFGKPVTLSCSQTLNHNVMYWYQQKSSQAPKLLFHYYDKDFNNEADTPDNFQSRRPNTSFCFLDIRSPGLGDTAMYLCATSRGRRDRGPENYGYTFGSGTRLTVV.